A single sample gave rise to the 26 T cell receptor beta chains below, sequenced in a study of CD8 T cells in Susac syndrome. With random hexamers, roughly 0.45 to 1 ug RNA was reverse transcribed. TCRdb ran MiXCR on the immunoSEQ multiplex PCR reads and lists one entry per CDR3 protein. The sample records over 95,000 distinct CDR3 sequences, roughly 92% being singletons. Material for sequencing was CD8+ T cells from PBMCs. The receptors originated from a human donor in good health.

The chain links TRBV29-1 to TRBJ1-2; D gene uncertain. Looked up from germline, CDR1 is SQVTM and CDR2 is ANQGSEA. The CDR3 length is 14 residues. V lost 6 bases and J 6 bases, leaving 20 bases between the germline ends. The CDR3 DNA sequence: TGCAGCGTAACACTTACCACCCCACTCGATGGCTACACCTTC. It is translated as CSVTLTTPLDGYTF.

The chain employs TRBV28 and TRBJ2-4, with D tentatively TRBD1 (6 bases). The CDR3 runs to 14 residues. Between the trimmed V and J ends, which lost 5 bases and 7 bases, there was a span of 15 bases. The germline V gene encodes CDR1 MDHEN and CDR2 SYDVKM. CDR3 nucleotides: TGTGCCAGCAGTGCCCAACAGGGACCGAACATTCAGTACTTC. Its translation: CASSAQQGPNIQYF.

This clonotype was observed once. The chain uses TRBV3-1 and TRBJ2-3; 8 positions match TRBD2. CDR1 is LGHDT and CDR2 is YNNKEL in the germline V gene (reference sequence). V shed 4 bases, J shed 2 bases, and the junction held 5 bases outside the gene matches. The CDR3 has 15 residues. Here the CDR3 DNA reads TGTGCCAGCAGCCTAGTTAGCGGGATCACAGATACGCAGTATTTT. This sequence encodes CASSLVSGITDTQYF.

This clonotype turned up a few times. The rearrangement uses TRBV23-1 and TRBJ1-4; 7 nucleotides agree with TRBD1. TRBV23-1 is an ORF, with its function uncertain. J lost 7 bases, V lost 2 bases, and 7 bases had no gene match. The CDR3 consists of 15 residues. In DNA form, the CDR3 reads TGCGCCAGCAGTCAACCCGGGACAGCATTTGAAAAACTGTTTTTT. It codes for CASSQPGTAFEKLFF.

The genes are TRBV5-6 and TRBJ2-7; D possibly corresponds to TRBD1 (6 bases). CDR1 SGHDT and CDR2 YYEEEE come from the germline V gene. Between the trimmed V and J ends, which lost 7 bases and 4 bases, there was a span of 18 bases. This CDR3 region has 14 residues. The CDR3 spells CASRFRTATYEQYF. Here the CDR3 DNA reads TGTGCCAGCCGATTTCGGACAGCCACTTACGAGCAGTACTTC. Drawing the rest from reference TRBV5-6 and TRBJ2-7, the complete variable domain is DAGVTQSPTHLIKTRGQQVTLRCSPKSGHDTVSWYQQALGQGPQFIFQYYEEEERQRGNFPDRFSGHQFPNYSSELNVNALLLGDSALYLCASRFRTATYEQYFGPGTRLTVT.

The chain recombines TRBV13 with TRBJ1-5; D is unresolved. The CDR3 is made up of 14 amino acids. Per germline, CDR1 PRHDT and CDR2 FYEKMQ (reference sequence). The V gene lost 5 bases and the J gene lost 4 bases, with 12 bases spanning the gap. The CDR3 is CASSRGIGNQPQHF. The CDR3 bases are TGTGCCAGCAGCCGAGGCATCGGAAATCAGCCCCAGCATTTT.

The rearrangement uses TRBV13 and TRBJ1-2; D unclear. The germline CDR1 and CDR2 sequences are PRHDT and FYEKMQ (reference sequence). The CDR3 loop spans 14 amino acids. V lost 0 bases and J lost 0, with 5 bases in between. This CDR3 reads CASSLGPTNYGYTF. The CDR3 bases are TGTGCCAGCAGCTTAGGCCCGACTAACTATGGCTACACCTTC.

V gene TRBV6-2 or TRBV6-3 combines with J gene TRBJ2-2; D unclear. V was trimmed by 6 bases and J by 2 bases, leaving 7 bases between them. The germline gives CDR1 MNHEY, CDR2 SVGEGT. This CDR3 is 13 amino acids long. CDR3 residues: CASRVANTGELFF. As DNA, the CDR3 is TGTGCCAGCAGAGTGGCTAACACCGGGGAGCTGTTTTTT.

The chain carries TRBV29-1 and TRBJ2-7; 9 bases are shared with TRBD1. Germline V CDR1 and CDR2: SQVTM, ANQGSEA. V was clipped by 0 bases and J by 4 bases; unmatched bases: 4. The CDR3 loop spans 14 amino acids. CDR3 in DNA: TGCAGCGTTGAAGAGGCGGGACAGGGTTACGAGCAGTACTTC. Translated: CSVEEAGQGYEQYF.

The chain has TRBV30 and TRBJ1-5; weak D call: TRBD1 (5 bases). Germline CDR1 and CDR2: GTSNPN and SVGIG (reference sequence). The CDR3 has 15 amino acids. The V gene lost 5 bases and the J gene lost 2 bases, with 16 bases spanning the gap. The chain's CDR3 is CAWEGPSSGNQPQHF. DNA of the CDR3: TGTGCCTGGGAGGGACCCTCTAGCGGCAATCAGCCCCAGCATTTT.

CDR3: CASSDGIQRGETQYF. The CDR3 DNA sequence: TGTGCCAGCAGCGATGGGATTCAGAGAGGAGAGACCCAGTACTTC. This chain uses TRBV7-9 with TRBJ2-5, with no clear D. The CDR3 length is 15 residues. The germline V gene has CDR1 SEHNR and CDR2 FQNEAQ (reference sequence). Trimming left V 5 bases short and J 4 bases short, with 17 bases between.

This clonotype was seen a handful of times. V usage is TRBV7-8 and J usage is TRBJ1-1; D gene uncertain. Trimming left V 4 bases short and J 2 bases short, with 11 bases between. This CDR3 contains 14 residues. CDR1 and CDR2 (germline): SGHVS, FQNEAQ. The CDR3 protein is CASSSTQENTEAFF. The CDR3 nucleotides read TGTGCCAGCAGCTCTACCCAGGAAAACACTGAAGCTTTCTTT.

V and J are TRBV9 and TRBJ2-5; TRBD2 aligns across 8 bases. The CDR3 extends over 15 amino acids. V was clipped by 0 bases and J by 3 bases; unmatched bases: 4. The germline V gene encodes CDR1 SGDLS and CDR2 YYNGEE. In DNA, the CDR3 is TGTGCCAGCAGCGTAGGTCTAGCGGGTAAAGAGACCCAGTACTTC. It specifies CASSVGLAGKETQYF.

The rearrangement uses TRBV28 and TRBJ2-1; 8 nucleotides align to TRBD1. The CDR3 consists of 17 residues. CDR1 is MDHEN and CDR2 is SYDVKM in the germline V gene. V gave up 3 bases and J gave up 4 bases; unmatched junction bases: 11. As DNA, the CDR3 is TGTGCCAGCAGTTTCCCCGGGACAGGCCTTGGGTACAATGAGCAGTTCTTC. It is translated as CASSFPGTGLGYNEQFF.

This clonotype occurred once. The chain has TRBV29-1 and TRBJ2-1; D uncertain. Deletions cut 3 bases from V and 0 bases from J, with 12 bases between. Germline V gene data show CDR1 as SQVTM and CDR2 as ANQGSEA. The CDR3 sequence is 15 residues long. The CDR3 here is CSVEGWVNSYNEQFF. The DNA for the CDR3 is TGCAGCGTTGAGGGTTGGGTAAACTCCTACAATGAGCAGTTCTTC.

In DNA, the CDR3 is TGTGCCAGCAGCTCCCGATCCAGTGGGTTTTTTGGGGCCAACGTCCTGACTTTC. Its protein product is CASSSRSSGFFGANVLTF. The gene calls are TRBV14 and TRBJ2-6; D gene unclear. The V end was cut by 5 bases, the J end by 3 bases, with 20 bases between. This CDR3 is built from 18 residues. Germline V gene lookup returns CDR1 SGHDN and CDR2 FVKESK.

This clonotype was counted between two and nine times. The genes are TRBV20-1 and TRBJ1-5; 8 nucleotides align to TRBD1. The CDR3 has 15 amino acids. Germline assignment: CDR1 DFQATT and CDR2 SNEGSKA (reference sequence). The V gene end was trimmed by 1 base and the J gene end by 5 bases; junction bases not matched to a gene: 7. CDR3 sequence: CSARVVQGEDQPQHF. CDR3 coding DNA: TGCAGTGCTAGAGTCGTACAGGGGGAGGATCAGCCCCAGCATTTT.

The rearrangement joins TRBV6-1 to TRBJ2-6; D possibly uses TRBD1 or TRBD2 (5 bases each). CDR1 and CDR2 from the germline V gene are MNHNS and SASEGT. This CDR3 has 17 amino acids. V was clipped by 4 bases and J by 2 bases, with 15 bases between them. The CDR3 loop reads CASSGRDPRPGANVLTF. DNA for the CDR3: TGTGCCAGCAGTGGCCGGGACCCCAGACCTGGGGCCAACGTCCTGACTTTC.

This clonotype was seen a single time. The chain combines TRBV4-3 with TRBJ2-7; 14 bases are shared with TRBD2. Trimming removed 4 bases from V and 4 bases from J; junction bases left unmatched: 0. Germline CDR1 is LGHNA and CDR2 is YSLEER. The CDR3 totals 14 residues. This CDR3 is CASSRTSGGYEQYF. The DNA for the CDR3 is TGCGCCAGCAGCCGGACTAGCGGGGGGTACGAGCAGTACTTC.

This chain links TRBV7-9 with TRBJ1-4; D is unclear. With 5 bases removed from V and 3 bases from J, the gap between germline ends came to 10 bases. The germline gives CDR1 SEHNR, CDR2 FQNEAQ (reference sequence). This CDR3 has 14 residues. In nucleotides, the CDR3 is TGTGCCAGCAGCCTACGTGCCGCTAATGAAAAACTGTTTTTT. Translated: CASSLRAANEKLFF.

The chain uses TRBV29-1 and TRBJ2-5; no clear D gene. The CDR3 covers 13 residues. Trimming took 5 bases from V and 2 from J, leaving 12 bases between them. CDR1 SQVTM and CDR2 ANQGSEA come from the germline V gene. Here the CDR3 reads CSVSMAVQETQYF. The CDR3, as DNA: TGCAGCGTTAGTATGGCAGTACAAGAGACCCAGTACTTC.

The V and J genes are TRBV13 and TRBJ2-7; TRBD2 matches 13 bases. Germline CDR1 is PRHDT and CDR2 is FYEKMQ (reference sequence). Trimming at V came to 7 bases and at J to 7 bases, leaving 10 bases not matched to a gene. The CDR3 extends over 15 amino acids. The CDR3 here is CASTPTSGGPGEQYF. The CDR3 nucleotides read TGTGCCAGCACCCCGACTAGCGGGGGGCCGGGGGAGCAGTACTTC.

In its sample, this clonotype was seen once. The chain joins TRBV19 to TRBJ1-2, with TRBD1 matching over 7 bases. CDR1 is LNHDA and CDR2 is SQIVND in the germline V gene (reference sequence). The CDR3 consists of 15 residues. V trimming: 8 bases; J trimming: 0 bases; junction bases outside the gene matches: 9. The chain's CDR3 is CASAGDSFSNYGYTF. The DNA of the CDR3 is TGTGCCAGTGCTGGGGACAGCTTCTCTAACTATGGCTACACCTTC.

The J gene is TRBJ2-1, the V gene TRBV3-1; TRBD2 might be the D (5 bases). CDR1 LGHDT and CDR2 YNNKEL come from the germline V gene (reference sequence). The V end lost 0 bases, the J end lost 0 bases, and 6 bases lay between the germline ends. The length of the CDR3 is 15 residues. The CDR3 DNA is TGTGCCAGCAGCCAAGAAGGGAGCTCCTACAATGAGCAGTTCTTC. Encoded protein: CASSQEGSSYNEQFF.

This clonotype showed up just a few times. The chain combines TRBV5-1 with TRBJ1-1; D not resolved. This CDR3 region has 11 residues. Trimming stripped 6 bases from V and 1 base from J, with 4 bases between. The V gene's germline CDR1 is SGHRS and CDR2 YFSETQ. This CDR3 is CASTTNTEAFF. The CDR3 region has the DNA TGCGCCAGCACGACGAACACTGAAGCTTTCTTT.

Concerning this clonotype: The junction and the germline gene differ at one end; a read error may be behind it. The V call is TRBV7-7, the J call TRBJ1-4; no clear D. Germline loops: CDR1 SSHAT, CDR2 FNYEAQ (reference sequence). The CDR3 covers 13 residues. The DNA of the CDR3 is TGTGCTAGCAGCTTGTCAACAGATGAAAAACTGTTTTTT. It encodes CASSLSTDEKLFF.